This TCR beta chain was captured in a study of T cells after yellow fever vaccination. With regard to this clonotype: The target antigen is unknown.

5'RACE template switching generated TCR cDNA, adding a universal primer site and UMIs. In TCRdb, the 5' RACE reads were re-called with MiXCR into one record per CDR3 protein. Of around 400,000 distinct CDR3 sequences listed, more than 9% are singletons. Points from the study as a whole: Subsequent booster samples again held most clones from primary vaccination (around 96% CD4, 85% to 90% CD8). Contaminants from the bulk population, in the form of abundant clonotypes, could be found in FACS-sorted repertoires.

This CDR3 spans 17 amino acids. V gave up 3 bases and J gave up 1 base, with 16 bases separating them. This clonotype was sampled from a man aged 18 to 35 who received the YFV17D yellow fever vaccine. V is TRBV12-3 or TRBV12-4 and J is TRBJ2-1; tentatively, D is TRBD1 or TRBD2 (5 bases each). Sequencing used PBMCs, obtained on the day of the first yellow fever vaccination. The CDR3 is CASSLWGSGKSYNEQFF. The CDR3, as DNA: TGTGCCAGCAGTTTGTGGGGGTCGGGGAAATCCTACAATGAGCAGTTCTTC.